A single sample gave rise to the 13 T cell receptor beta chains below, sequenced in a study of cytomegalovirus exposure and HLA in healthy donors. Researchers ran the PCR with 60 Vbeta and 13 Jbeta primers. Assay: immunoSEQ multiplex PCR; the TCRdb copy retains only in-frame clones and omits some. The data contain about 190,000 clones, approximately 84% of them seen just once; the ten biggest clones take up about 0.24%. Material for sequencing was PBMCs. The receptors originated from a boy aged 5-17 years in good health and CMV-seronegative.

The CDR3: CASREPPSPLHF. The CDR3 coding sequence is TGTGCCAGCCGAGAACCCCCTTCACCCCTCCACTTT. J is TRBJ1-6 and V is TRBV27; the D is unclear. The V and J ends lost 8 bases and 9 bases respectively, with 11 bases between them. The CDR3 contains 12 residues. CDR1 is MNHEY, CDR2 SMNVEV, per germline (reference sequence).

This chain's CDR3 is CASSQGRFYEQYF. In DNA, the CDR3 is TGCGCCAGCAGCCAAGGGCGGTTCTACGAGCAGTACTTC. This chain joins TRBV4-1 and TRBJ2-7; D unresolved. There are 13 residues in the CDR3. V gave up 1 base and J gave up 3 bases, with 7 bases separating them. Germline lookup yields CDR1 MGHRA and CDR2 YSYEKL.

This chain joins TRBV27 and TRBJ2-7; D is possibly TRBD2 (5 bases). This CDR3 spans 12 amino acids. The germline V and J ends were trimmed by 3 bases and 4 bases, with 7 bases remaining between them. Germline V gives CDR1 MNHEY, CDR2 SMNVEV (reference sequence). The CDR3 spells CASSFTGYEQYF. CDR3 nucleotides: TGTGCCAGCAGTTTTACGGGATACGAGCAGTACTTC.

The rearrangement joins TRBV6-6 to TRBJ1-1; D is undetermined. Germline CDR1 MNHNY, CDR2 SVGAGI (reference sequence). The V end was cut by 6 bases, the J end by 11 bases, with 13 bases between. The CDR3 has 11 residues. CDR3 protein: CASSRDSSAFF. The DNA of the CDR3 is TGTGCCAGCAGCCGCGATTCGTCGGCTTTCTTT.

This clone was observed a handful of times. This rearrangement joins TRBV5-1 to TRBJ2-3; TRBD2 might be the D (5 bases). CDR1 is SGHRS, CDR2 YFSETQ, per germline. V was shortened by 0 bases and J by 0 bases, with 11 bases between the two germline ends. The CDR3 covers 16 residues. DNA of the CDR3: TGCGCCAGCAGCTTGGAGTCGCGGACTAGCACAGATACGCAGTATTTT. Translation: CASSLESRTSTDTQYF.

This chain uses TRBV5-1 with TRBJ2-3; no reliable D call. Germline V gives CDR1 SGHRS, CDR2 YFSETQ. Trimming cost V 7 bases and J 4 bases, with 13 bases left between them. This CDR3 is 13 amino acids long. The CDR3 region has the DNA TGCGCCAGCCTTTCCTCTAGTCCAGATACGCAGTATTTT. This encodes CASLSSSPDTQYF.

The chain carries TRBV7-2 and TRBJ2-2, with 7 bases matching TRBD1. J gave up 4 bases and V 6 bases, and 17 bases lay outside the gene matches. CDR3 size: 18 residues. The germline V gene encodes CDR1 SGHTA and CDR2 FQGNSA. The CDR3 DNA is TGTGCCAGCAGGCTCGAAAAGTTTCAGGGGGTAGGCACCGGGGAGCTGTTTTTT. Translating it yields CASRLEKFQGVGTGELFF.

This sequence joins TRBV18 and TRBJ2-2; D possibly corresponds to TRBD2 (5 bases). In germline, CDR1 is KGHSH, CDR2 LQKENI. Trimming cost V 4 bases and J 0 bases, with 6 bases left between them. The CDR3 is 14 residues long. The CDR3 sequence is CASSRGSNTGELFF. In nucleotides, the CDR3 is TGTGCCAGCTCACGAGGGTCGAACACCGGGGAGCTGTTTTTT.

The chain carries TRBV27 and TRBJ1-2; TRBD1 agrees at 10 bases. Germline loops: CDR1 MNHEY, CDR2 SMNVEV (reference sequence). The CDR3 runs to 15 residues. V lost 4 bases to trimming and J lost 4 bases; unmatched junction nucleotides: 6. CDR3 amino acids: CASSSRTGGSYGYTF. The CDR3 bases are TGTGCCAGCAGTTCCCGGACAGGGGGTTCCTATGGCTACACCTTC.

V gene TRBV25-1 combines with J gene TRBJ1-5, with TRBD1 as a possible D gene (6 bases). Trimming pared 2 bases from V and 2 bases from J, leaving 13 bases between. There are 16 residues in the CDR3. CDR1 and CDR2 from the germline V gene are MGHDK and SYGVNS. CDR3 in DNA: TGTGCCAGCAGTGAACATACAGGGTCTGGCAATCAGCCCCAGCATTTT. The encoded protein is CASSEHTGSGNQPQHF.

The chain recombines TRBV4-2 with TRBJ1-3, with D unresolved. Germline CDR1 is LGHNA and CDR2 is YNFKEQ. The CDR3 sequence is 14 residues long. Trimming took off 3 bases at V and 4 bases at J, with 10 bases between the two ends. The CDR3 loop reads CASSQRMRGNTIYF. The DNA of the CDR3 is TGTGCCAGCAGCCAGAGGATGCGGGGAAACACCATATATTTT.

The genes are TRBV7-3 and TRBJ2-4, with 10 bases aligning to TRBD2. Unmatched junction bases numbered 6, after V lost 5 bases and J lost 5 bases. Germline V lookup: CDR1 SGHTA, CDR2 FQGTGA. The CDR3 runs to 15 residues. Written as DNA, the CDR3 is TGTGCCAGCAGCCGAGCGGGGGGGACCGAAAACATTCAGTACTTC. This translates into CASSRAGGTENIQYF.

The chain couples TRBV11-1 to TRBJ2-7, with 8 bases fitting TRBD2. V lost 5 bases and J lost 5; bases outside the gene matches: 11. The CDR3 is made up of 15 amino acids. Germline loops: CDR1 SGHAT, CDR2 FQDESV (reference sequence). The CDR3 sequence: CASSLRQRGFDEQYF. CDR3 nucleotide sequence: TGTGCCAGCAGCCTCAGGCAGCGGGGGTTCGACGAGCAGTACTTC.